This TCR beta chain was sequenced during a study of cytomegalovirus exposure and HLA in healthy donors. Study-wide points: Per published reports, the classifier diagnosed cytomegalovirus status with high specificity and sensitivity. According to a subsequent analysis, TCR clusters from the first cohort were inclined to appear together in the 110 or so validation repertoires.

An approximately 120-subject validation cohort, separate from the approximately 610-subject first cohort, supplied the donors. Points on this clone: What it binds is not known.

TCRdb keeps only in-frame clones here, not all; method: immunoSEQ multiplex PCR. The sample has roughly 120,000 clones, around 94% seen once. This CDR3 is 14 amino acids long. Trimming removed 2 bases at V and 0 bases at J, with 8 bases between. CDR1 and CDR2 (germline): GTSNPN, SVGIG (reference sequence). The chain couples TRBV30 to TRBJ2-1, with D possibly matching TRBD2 (5 bases). Sequencing was done on a sample of PBMCs. This TCR was sampled from a woman in her late teens or twenties in good health and CMV-seronegative. In DNA form, the CDR3 reads TGTGCCTGGAGTCAAGCGGTCTCCTACAATGAGCAGTTCTTC. Protein: CAWSQAVSYNEQFF.